These 21 T cell receptor beta chains were sequenced from one sample in a study of T-cell reconstitution after alpha-beta-depleted transplantation in children. Using unique molecular identifiers, the investigators prepared the TCRbeta library. MiXCR, run by TCRdb on the PCR reads, gives a single entry per CDR3 protein. The sample consists of around 490,000 distinct CDR3 sequences, about an eighth of them appearing once. The sequencing used PBMCs, mostly from graft donor cells, collected 180 days after TCRalphabeta/CD19-depleted stem cell transplant. The receptors shown here come from a female patient aged 2 to 10 who had a stem cell transplant for aplastic anemia, so the T cells may come from the graft donor.

Only a few counts were recorded for this clonotype. This chain links TRBV15 with TRBJ1-1, with a possible D match to TRBD1 (5 bases). The CDR3 has 14 residues. Germline V gene sequence: CDR1 LNHNV, CDR2 YYDKDF (reference sequence). Trimming left V 0 bases short and J 6 bases short, with 11 bases between. DNA of the CDR3: TGTGCCACCAGCAGAGATGGAGGAGGGGCTGAAGCTTTCTTT. It specifies CATSRDGGGAEAFF.

This clonotype turned up a few times. The chain links TRBV20-1 to TRBJ2-1; TRBD1 is a possible D gene (6 bases). V lost 3 bases to trimming and J lost 9 bases, with 18 bases between them. Germline values: CDR1 DFQATT, CDR2 SNEGSKA (reference sequence). This CDR3 contains 14 residues. For the CDR3, the DNA is TGCAGTGCTAGGGCGAGGGAGCCCAGGGGTGAGCAGTTCTTC. Residues: CSARAREPRGEQFF.

This clonotype was picked up many times. The chain couples TRBV11-2 to TRBJ2-3; either TRBD1 or TRBD2 may supply D (5 bases each). Germline V gene data show CDR1 as SGHAT and CDR2 as FQNNGV. The CDR3 covers 13 residues. V lost 4 bases and J 2 bases, leaving 7 bases between the germline ends. The CDR3 DNA is TGTGCCAGCAGCTCGGGACCCACAGATACGCAGTATTTT. Encoded protein: CASSSGPTDTQYF.

V usage is TRBV12-3 or TRBV12-4 and J usage is TRBJ1-5, with D possibly matching TRBD1 (6 bases). V dropped 5 bases and J dropped 0 bases, with 11 bases sitting between them. This CDR3 has 15 amino acids. The CDR3 DNA follows: TGTGCCAGCAGTCAAGGGACATATAGCAATCAGCCCCAGCATTTT. It yields the protein CASSQGTYSNQPQHF.

The chain has TRBV20-1 and TRBJ2-3; 12 bases are shared with TRBD2. This CDR3 region has 18 residues. Looked up from germline, CDR1 is DFQATT and CDR2 is SNEGSKA (reference sequence). With 3 bases clipped from V and 4 bases from J, the junction kept 14 bases outside the gene matches. CDR3 region: CSASTLAGGPFKADTQYF. The CDR3 nucleotides are TGCAGTGCTAGTACGCTAGCGGGAGGGCCTTTTAAGGCAGATACGCAGTATTTT.

J is TRBJ2-2 and V is TRBV12-3 or TRBV12-4, with 8 bases that match TRBD2. Losses at the gene ends were 3 bases for V and 7 bases for J; bases not matched to a gene: 7. The CDR3 loop spans 15 amino acids. The CDR3 nucleotides read TGTGCCAGCAGTTTTACGGGAGGGCCCAGCGGGGAGCTGTTTTTT. It specifies CASSFTGGPSGELFF.

There are a few counts of this clonotype. V and J are TRBV7-9 and TRBJ1-2; D unresolved. The CDR3 consists of 17 residues. Trimming stripped 5 bases from V and 4 bases from J, with 23 bases between. In germline, CDR1 is SEHNR, CDR2 FQNEAQ (reference sequence). The CDR3 nucleotides read TGTGCCAGCAGCCGGCCCGACTACCGGGAGTCCGCCTATGGCTACACCTTC. This sequence encodes CASSRPDYRESAYGYTF.

In its sample, this clonotype was seen a few times. This chain connects TRBV7-6 to TRBJ2-3; possibly TRBD2 for D (6 bases). CDR1 is SGHVS and CDR2 is FNYEAQ in the germline V gene. Trimming stripped 4 bases from V and 4 bases from J, with 21 bases between. The CDR3 runs 17 residues. CDR3 bases: TGTGCCAGCAGCTCCTCGGGCCATCTAGCGTTTGCAGATACGCAGTATTTT. Translated, it gives CASSSSGHLAFADTQYF.

Regarding this clonotype: One end of the junction varies from germline; a read error may be responsible. This chain links TRBV12-3 or TRBV12-4 with TRBJ2-1; D is tentatively TRBD1 or TRBD2 (7 bases each). This CDR3 contains 19 residues. Here the CDR3 reads CACSYGRVGQRGLSDEQFF. As DNA, the CDR3 is TGTGCCTGCAGTTACGGTCGCGTGGGACAGCGGGGCTTGAGCGATGAGCAGTTCTTC.

The sample holds many counts of this clonotype. V usage is TRBV14 and J usage is TRBJ2-3; D may be TRBD2 (6 bases). The ends were cut back, 4 bases at V and 2 bases at J, with 13 bases in the middle. This CDR3 has 15 residues. Germline V gene data show CDR1 as SGHDN and CDR2 as FVKESK. The CDR3 region is CASSPMGLYTDTQYF. The DNA for the CDR3 is TGTGCCAGCAGCCCGATGGGACTCTACACAGATACGCAGTATTTT.

The chain uses TRBV7-8 and TRBJ2-1; D may match TRBD1 or TRBD2 (5 bases each). V lost 5 bases to trimming and J lost 4 bases, with 18 bases between them. This CDR3 has 16 residues. Germline-derived CDR1 and CDR2 are SGHVS and FQNEAQ. CDR3 DNA sequence: TGTGCCAGCAGCCCCCCACGGTTCAGGGAGTACAATGAGCAGTTCTTC. This sequence encodes CASSPPRFREYNEQFF.

This chain connects TRBV5-1 to TRBJ2-1; D is undetermined. The V gene's germline CDR1 is SGHRS and CDR2 YFSETQ. The CDR3 loop spans 13 amino acids. Trimming cost V 6 bases and J 3 bases, with 10 bases left between them. In DNA form, the CDR3 reads TGCGCCAGCACCACAGATAACTACAATGAGCAGTTCTTC. Translated: CASTTDNYNEQFF.

The genes are TRBV24-1 and TRBJ1-1; 7 nucleotides agree with TRBD1. This CDR3 region has 13 residues. The V and J ends lost 5 bases and 5 bases, in that order; junction bases with no gene match: 4. CDR1 and CDR2 (germline): KGHDR, SFDVKD. As DNA, the CDR3 is TGTGCCACCAGTGGATCAGGGGGAACTGAAGCTTTCTTT. This codes for CATSGSGGTEAFF.

This clonotype occurred many times. This chain links TRBV29-1 with TRBJ1-2; D gene uncertain. CDR3 length: 15 residues. Germline V CDR1 and CDR2: SQVTM, ANQGSEA. V dropped 4 bases and J dropped 4 bases, with 19 bases sitting between them. In DNA form, the CDR3 reads TGCAGCGTTGCAGTTGATACGAGGGCGTTCTATGGCTACACCTTC. This codes for CSVAVDTRAFYGYTF. The whole variable domain, remainder taken from reference TRBV29-1 and TRBJ1-2, is SAVISQKPSRDICQRGTSLTIQCQVDSQVTMMFWYRQQPGQSLTLIATANQGSEATYESGFVIDKFPISRPNLTFSTLTVSNMSPEDSSIYLCSVAVDTRAFYGYTFGSGTRLTVV.

This clonotype was counted ten times or more. The junction differs from germline at one of its ends, possibly a read error. The rearrangement links TRBV5-1 to TRBJ2-2; D call uncertain. CDR1 SGHRS and CDR2 YFSETQ come from the germline V gene. The length of the CDR3 is 12 residues. The CDR3 DNA reads as TGCGCCAGCAGGTTGGACACCGGGGAGCTGTTTTTT. Its translation: CASRLDTGELFF.

This clonotype has a count of ten or more. This chain links TRBV5-5 with TRBJ2-7; D possibly corresponds to TRBD1 (6 bases). The CDR3 is made up of 15 amino acids. The germline V and J ends were trimmed by 5 bases and 4 bases, with 19 bases remaining between them. The V gene's germline CDR1 is SGHKS and CDR2 YYEKEE (reference sequence). The CDR3 is CASSWANRVTYEQYF. The CDR3 coding sequence is TGTGCCAGCAGTTGGGCCAACAGGGTTACGTACGAGCAGTACTTC.

The sample holds many counts of this clonotype. This rearrangement joins TRBV12-3 or TRBV12-4 to TRBJ2-2; D is possibly TRBD2 (5 bases). V lost 5 bases, J lost 7 bases, and 20 bases lay in between. The CDR3 has 16 residues. The CDR3 protein is CASSPRGAEDGGELFF. The CDR3 DNA reads TGTGCCAGCAGTCCCCGTGGAGCGGAGGACGGCGGGGAGCTGTTTTTT.

The rearrangement links TRBV13 to TRBJ2-1; D unresolved. Germline V gives CDR1 PRHDT, CDR2 FYEKMQ (reference sequence). The CDR3 spans 18 residues. Trimming pared 5 bases from V and 4 bases from J, leaving 24 bases between. The CDR3 DNA reads as TGTGCCAGCAGCCCACCTGCCGCCCGGGCCCGTGGGTACAATGAGCAGTTCTTC. This encodes CASSPPAARARGYNEQFF.

This clonotype was seen a handful of times. J is TRBJ2-2 and V is TRBV7-2, with 9 bases that match TRBD2. This CDR3 spans 14 amino acids. Germline loops: CDR1 SGHTA, CDR2 FQGNSA. This CDR3 is CAMTSGLNTGELFF. CDR3 in DNA: TGTGCTATGACTAGCGGCTTAAACACCGGGGAGCTGTTTTTT.

V gene TRBV7-2 combines with J gene TRBJ1-5, with a possible D match to TRBD1 (6 bases). The CDR3 is made up of 16 amino acids. Germline V CDR1 and CDR2: SGHTA, FQGNSA. Trimming took 3 bases from V and 1 from J, leaving 13 bases between them. CDR3 DNA: TGTGCCAGCAGCTTTGGGGGGGCTGGGAGCAATCAGCCCCAGCATTTT. Protein product: CASSFGGAGSNQPQHF. The variable domain in full, with the rest retrieved from reference TRBV7-2 and TRBJ1-5, is GAGVSQSPSNKVTEKGKDVELRCDPISGHTALYWYRQSLGQGLEFLIYFQGNSAPDKSGLPSDRFSAERTGGSVSTLTIQRTQQEDSAVYLCASSFGGAGSNQPQHFGDGTRLSIL.

This clonotype showed up just a few times. The chain recombines TRBV15 with TRBJ2-7; tentatively, D is TRBD1 or TRBD2 (6 bases each). Germline values: CDR1 LNHNV, CDR2 YYDKDF (reference sequence). The V end lost 1 base, the J end lost 3 bases, and 19 bases lay between the germline ends. CDR3 length equals 17 residues. The CDR3 coding sequence is TGTGCCACCAGCAGAGTACGTGGGAGGCAGGGGCACTACGAGCAGTACTTC. Residues: CATSRVRGRQGHYEQYF.